This TCR beta chain was profiled in a study of patients and donors after allogeneic stem cell transplantation. This clonotype was picked up a small number of times. TCRdb reprocessed the RT-PCR reads via MiXCR and lists one record per CDR3 protein. The repertoire holds fewer than 200,000 distinct CDR3 sequences, 30% seen once, with around 3.3% in the top ten. Looked up from germline, CDR1 is MNHEY and CDR2 is SVGEGT. This CDR3 is 16 amino acids long. Trimming removed 0 bases from V and 5 bases from J; junction bases left unmatched: 4. This sequence originates from a human donor who was either an allogeneic HSCT recipient or a stem cell or donor lymphocyte infusion donor (not recorded which). It is not recorded whose cells these are; they may come from a transplant donor. The chain links TRBV6-2 or TRBV6-3 to TRBJ2-1; 10 nucleotides match TRBD2. Sequencing was done on a sample of blood, either unsorted or a sorted T cell fraction (not recorded which). This CDR3 is CASSYSLTSGNNEQFF. In nucleotides, the CDR3 is TGTGCCAGCAGTTACTCGCTAACTAGCGGGAACAATGAGCAGTTCTTC.